The present entry profiles one T cell receptor (beta chain) with its context. Its specificity is not known. This CDR3 region has 15 residues. Germline CDR1 MDHEN, CDR2 SYDVKM. The data were taken from a study of CXCR3-negative and CXCR3-positive naive CD8 T cells. General study results and limits: CXCR3-positive naive cells carried more hydrophobic TRB CDR3s than CXCR3-negative naive cells did.

The study made its TRB cDNA libraries by 5' RACE, adding UMI labels. Using the 5' RACE reads, TCRdb records one entry per CDR3 protein without DNA. The listing records approximately 130,000 distinct CDR3 sequences. Material for sequencing was naive CXCR3+ CD8+ T cells from blood. The subset: CD45RO-CCR7+CD27+CD95- naive CD8+ T cells expressing CXCR3 (TNR3+). The clonotype comes from a human donor in good health. Some clones in this sample may be carry-over from other donors' samples. The chain links TRBV28 to TRBJ2-7; lacking DNA, the TRBD1 call made by TCRdb goes unchecked. The CDR3 loop is CASSTRTGSSYEQYF.